This passage covers 5 T cell receptor beta chains from one sample sequenced in a study of cytomegalovirus exposure and HLA in healthy donors. Measured with immunoSEQ multiplex PCR; TCRdb has only the in-frame clones, and not every one. The repertoire has more than 95,000 clones, around 96% of them found once; the top ten carry less than 2%. The sequencing input was PBMCs. These receptor sequences come from a man aged 18 to 30 in good health and CMV-seronegative.

CDR3 in DNA: TGTGCCAGCAGCTCCTTTGGGGCGGGAGCCCAAGAGACCCAGTACTTC. It yields the protein CASSSFGAGAQETQYF. This chain joins TRBV7-9 and TRBJ2-5; 7 positions agree with TRBD2. The CDR3 runs to 16 residues. V was clipped by 4 bases and J by 1 base; unmatched bases: 9. Germline V gene sequence: CDR1 SEHNR, CDR2 FQNEAQ (reference sequence).

This sequence joins TRBV28 and TRBJ1-1; 8 nucleotides line up with TRBD1. J gave up 1 base and V 2 bases, and 6 bases lay outside the gene matches. The CDR3 runs 16 residues. Per the germline V gene, CDR1 is MDHEN and CDR2 is SYDVKM. CDR3 DNA: TGTGCCAGCAGTTTAAGTGTTGGACAGGGGAACACTGAAGCTTTCTTT. Translation: CASSLSVGQGNTEAFF.

The chain employs TRBV7-2 and TRBJ1-5, with TRBD1 as a possible D gene (5 bases). Germline lookup yields CDR1 SGHTA and CDR2 FQGNSA. The CDR3 runs to 14 residues. Trimming took 5 bases from V and 0 from J, leaving 8 bases between them. CDR3 nucleotides: TGTGCCAGCAGCATCGACAGTAGCAATCAGCCCCAGCATTTT. Translating gives CASSIDSSNQPQHF.

Only one count was recorded for this clone. The chain couples TRBV19 to TRBJ1-5, with D perhaps matching TRBD1 (5 bases). With 4 bases removed from V and 7 bases from J, the gap between germline ends came to 14 bases. Germline lookup yields CDR1 LNHDA and CDR2 SQIVND (reference sequence). The CDR3 is 14 amino acids. CDR3 sequence reads: CASSSDRQTQPQHF. The CDR3 DNA reads TGTGCCAGTAGTAGCGACAGACAAACGCAGCCCCAGCATTTT.

The chain employs TRBV28 and TRBJ1-1; D is perhaps TRBD1 (5 bases). Germline values: CDR1 MDHEN, CDR2 SYDVKM. The CDR3 is 13 residues long. Between the trimmed V and J ends, which lost 6 bases and 1 base, there was a span of 9 bases. This CDR3 is CASRQDRNTEAFF. CDR3 bases: TGTGCCAGCAGGCAAGACAGGAACACTGAAGCTTTCTTT.